Listed below are T cell receptor beta chains from one sample, sequenced in a study of T cell repertoires in aging, cancer and after chemotherapy. TCRdb reprocessed the multiplex PCR reads via MiXCR and lists one record per CDR3 protein. This sample has thousands of distinct CDR3 sequences, with 20% to 30% found just once. The sequencing sample was made of blood. The receptors here all came from a human donor with a blood cancer. The CDR3 runs from the conserved cysteine through the conserved F or W. A D gene is named only where the DNA matches it firmly. Some rows mark clone size as missing; the rest say once, few, many or name a class of expanded clone.

medium-sized	-	TRBV6-5	TRBJ2-3	TGTGCCAGCAGCCGAATTACCGGGACGGGGGGCCCAGATACGCAGTATTTT	CASSRITGTGGPDTQYF
few	-	TRBV25-1	TRBJ1-5	TGTGCCAGCAGTGAAGCAGGGCTTGGTCAGCCCCAGCATTTT	CASSEAGLGQPQHF
once	TRBD1	TRBV6-6	TRBJ1-2	TGTGCCAGCAGCGTGGTGTGGGACAGACCTATAATAAACTATGGCTACACCTTC	CASSVVWDRPIINYGYTF
-	-	TRBV6-1	TRBJ1-6	TGTGCCAGCAGTGAAGAGGAGTCGAGCTCCTATAATTCACCCCTCCACTTT	CASSEEESSSYNSPLHF
few	-	TRBV30	TRBJ2-7	TGTGCCTGGAGTGCACCCGGGACGGTCAGCTACGAGCAGTACTTC	CAWSAPGTVSYEQYF
-	TRBD2	TRBV29-1	TRBJ2-5	TGCAGCGTTGAAGATTTGGCTAGCGGGAGTCCTAAAGAGACCCAGTACTTC	CSVEDLASGSPKETQYF
few	TRBD2	TRBV20-1	TRBJ2-2	TGCAGTGCTAGGGGTGGGCTAGCGGGGGGCCCGAACACCGGGGAGCTGTTTTTT	CSARGGLAGGPNTGELFF
-	-	TRBV28	TRBJ2-2	TGTGCCAGCAGTTTCAGTGAGGCCGGGGAGCTGTTTTTT	CASSFSEAGELFF
medium-sized	-	TRBV18	TRBJ2-5	TGTGCCAGCTCACCACCGGCTGGGACCCAGTACTTC	CASSPPAGTQYF
-	-	TRBV6-1	TRBJ1-2	TGTGCCAGCAGTGAAACCCAGGTAGCAGTGGGGGGCTACACCTTC	CASSETQVAVGGYTF
medium-sized	-	TRBV27	TRBJ1-5	TGTGCCAGCAGTTCCCAGGGATCCCCAGAGCCCCAGCATTTT	CASSSQGSPEPQHF
medium-sized	-	TRBV27	TRBJ2-7	TGTGCCAGCAGTTTAGTACAGGAGAGCTCCTACGAGCAGTACTTC	CASSLVQESSYEQYF
few	TRBD1	TRBV28	TRBJ1-3	TGTGCCAGCAGACCGACAGGGCCTGGAAACACCATATATTTT	CASRPTGPGNTIYF
-	TRBD1	TRBV18	TRBJ2-7	TGTGCCAGCTCCCAACGGGGGACAGGGGGCTACTACGAGCAGTACTTC	CASSQRGTGGYYEQYF
few	TRBD2	TRBV7-9	TRBJ2-2	TGTGCCAGCAGGGGGACTAGTGCCGGGGAGCTGTTTTTT	CASRGTSAGELFF
many	TRBD1	TRBV12-3/TRBV12-4	TRBJ1-2	TGTGCCAGCAGTCCGACAGGGGGCAAGTATGGCTACACCTTC	CASSPTGGKYGYTF
medium-sized	-	TRBV6-5	TRBJ2-7	TGTGCCAGCAGCCTCTCGACTTCGGTCGAGCAGTACTTC	CASSLSTSVEQYF
medium-sized	-	TRBV30	TRBJ1-6	TGTGCCTGGACGATTTCCTCACCCCTCCACTTT	CAWTISSPLHF
medium-sized	TRBD1	TRBV29-1	TRBJ2-1	TGCAGCGTTGACCCGACAGGGAGCGACTACAATGAGCAGTTCTTC	CSVDPTGSDYNEQFF
-	-	TRBV5-6	TRBJ2-5	TGTGCCAGCAGCCAAGATTCCGGGGCGGGAGAGACCCAGTACTTC	CASSQDSGAGETQYF
-	TRBD1	TRBV7-3	TRBJ1-1	TGTGCCAGCAGCGTTCAGGGGGCGGGGGACACTGAAGCTTTCTTT	CASSVQGAGDTEAFF
medium-sized	-	TRBV6-2/TRBV6-3	TRBJ2-2	TGTGCCAGCAGTTCCGGGAACACCGGGGAGCTGTTTTTT	CASSSGNTGELFF
-	-	TRBV4-3	TRBJ2-7	TGCGCCAGCAGCCGCGGGGACAGCCCCGAGCAGTACTTC	CASSRGDSPEQYF
many	-	TRBV10-3	TRBJ2-3	TGTGCCATCAGCCCGGCGGAAAAGGGCACAGATACGCAGTATTTT	CAISPAEKGTDTQYF
-	-	TRBV7-2	TRBJ2-7	TGTGCCAGCAGCTTTCGCGACAACTCCTACGAGCAGTACTTC	CASSFRDNSYEQYF
few	-	TRBV7-2	TRBJ2-1	TGTGCCAGCAGCGGATCAAACAGCTTTCCGGATGAGCAGTTCTTC	CASSGSNSFPDEQFF
-	-	TRBV4-3	TRBJ1-2	TGCGCCAGCAGCCACGAATTTACCGGGACTCCCTATGGCTACACCTTC	CASSHEFTGTPYGYTF
-	TRBD1	TRBV7-6	TRBJ1-2	TGTGCCAGCAGCTTAGGGGCAGGGGGCGTAGGAAAAAATGGCTACACCTTC	CASSLGAGGVGKNGYTF
few	-	TRBV7-2	TRBJ1-5	TGTGCCAGCAGCCTCACGAGGGATCAGCCCCAGCATTTT	CASSLTRDQPQHF
medium-sized	-	TRBV6-4	TRBJ2-3	TGTGCCAGCAGTGACGACGGTAGCACAGATACGCAGTATTTT	CASSDDGSTDTQYF
-	TRBD2	TRBV12-3/TRBV12-4	TRBJ2-7	TGTGCCAGCAGCCCGACTAGCGGGGGGCCAACCTACGAGCAGTACTTC	CASSPTSGGPTYEQYF
once	TRBD1	TRBV12-3/TRBV12-4	TRBJ1-6	TGTGCCAGCAGGGGGACAGGGCGTTATTCACCCCTCCACTTT	CASRGTGRYSPLHF
-	-	TRBV28	TRBJ1-2	TGTGCCAGCAGTTTTCGGGCAGGATCACGTAACTATGGCTACACCTTC	CASSFRAGSRNYGYTF
medium-sized	-	TRBV6-2/TRBV6-3	TRBJ2-7	TGTGCCAGCAGTTACGGGCTAACCTACGAGCAGTACTTC	CASSYGLTYEQYF
-	-	TRBV6-6	TRBJ1-5	TGTGCCAGCAGTTACCCCGAGGCGGCCGCCAATCTCAATCAGCCCCAGCATTTT	CASSYPEAAANLNQPQHF
few	TRBD1	TRBV7-9	TRBJ1-2	TGTGCCAGCAGCCGGACAGGGAACTATGGCTACACCTTC	CASSRTGNYGYTF
few	-	TRBV7-9	TRBJ2-2	TGTGCCAGCGGATCTAGACCCGGGGAGCTGTTTTTT	CASGSRPGELFF
medium-sized	TRBD1	TRBV12-3/TRBV12-4	TRBJ2-3	TGTGCCAGCAGTTTTGCTGGGACAGGCACAGATACGCAGTATTTT	CASSFAGTGTDTQYF